This T cell receptor beta chain was identified in a study of technical replicates of blood from several donors. Germline V gene data show CDR1 as SGHRS and CDR2 as YFSETQ. Between the trimmed V and J ends, which lost 5 bases and 5 bases, there was a span of 18 bases. CDR3 length: 15 residues. The protocol was immunoSEQ multiplex PCR, while the TCRdb copy is restricted to in-frame clones and leaves out a portion. This repertoire shows about 75,000 clones, 95% to 98% found once; its top ten account for less than 0.2%. The rearrangement links TRBV5-1 to TRBJ2-3, with D maybe TRBD1 (7 bases). Sequenced material: T cells isolated from PBMCs. This receptor was taken from a human donor in good health. The chain's CDR3 is CASRRWDRAGDTQYF. CDR3 DNA sequence: TGCGCCAGCAGACGTTGGGACAGAGCGGGAGATACGCAGTATTTT.